This is a list of T cell receptor beta chains from one sample in a study of cytotoxic CD8 clonotypes in ibrutinib-treated CLL. Using immunoSEQ multiplex PCR, the repertoire was profiled, and TCRdb retains in-frame clones only, with some absent. The profile shows around 140,000 clones, 70% to 80% of them singletons. The sample here was PBMCs, taken after 12 months of ibrutinib treatment. Receptor source: a human donor with chronic lymphocytic leukemia. The CDR3 runs from the conserved cysteine through the conserved F or W. D genes are given only for firm matches. Rows give clone size only sometimes, using once, few, many, or a class for an expanded clone.

V: TRBV29-1; D: TRBD2; J: TRBJ2-3; size: NA; CDR3: CSVDSGGASDTQYF; DNA: TGCAGCGTTGATAGCGGGGGGGCGTCAGATACGCAGTATTTT
V: TRBV7-8; D: NA; J: TRBJ1-3; size: once; CDR3: CASSQGVTSGNTIYF; DNA: TGTGCCAGCAGCCAGGGCGTTACCTCTGGAAACACCATATATTTT
V: TRBV28; D: NA; J: TRBJ2-2; size: NA; CDR3: CASSPGSSNTGELFF; DNA: TGTGCCAGCAGTCCCGGCAGTTCGAACACCGGGGAGCTGTTTTTT
V: TRBV27; D: NA; J: TRBJ1-1; size: NA; CDR3: CASSLLPGLRAFF; DNA: TGTGCCAGCAGTTTACTTCCGGGACTTCGGGCTTTCTTT
V: TRBV18; D: NA; J: TRBJ1-3; size: NA; CDR3: CASSTGALSGNTIYF; DNA: TGTGCCAGCTCGACCGGGGCCCTCTCTGGAAACACCATATATTTT
V: TRBV6-6; D: TRBD1; J: TRBJ2-1; size: NA; CDR3: CASSLRTGAYNEQFF; DNA: TGTGCCAGCAGTTTGCGGACAGGGGCCTACAATGAGCAGTTCTTC
V: TRBV20-1; D: NA; J: TRBJ2-7; size: NA; CDR3: CSATVDYEQYF; DNA: TGCAGTGCTACCGTAGACTACGAGCAGTACTTC
V: TRBV6-1; D: NA; J: TRBJ1-1; size: NA; CDR3: CASSASVGMAFF; DNA: TGTGCCAGCAGTGCATCTGTGGGTATGGCTTTCTTT
V: TRBV18; D: TRBD2; J: TRBJ2-1; size: NA; CDR3: CASSPGLAGGRNEQFF; DNA: TGTGCCAGCTCACCAGGACTAGCGGGAGGTCGCAATGAGCAGTTCTTC
V: TRBV28; D: NA; J: TRBJ1-1; size: few; CDR3: CASSLGTEAFF; DNA: TGTGCCAGCAGTTTAGGCACTGAAGCTTTCTTT
V: TRBV4-1; D: NA; J: TRBJ2-1; size: NA; CDR3: CASSQGTGRFF; DNA: TGCGCCAGCAGCCAAGGAACTGGGCGGTTCTTC
V: TRBV16; D: NA; J: TRBJ2-1; size: NA; CDR3: CASSNDANNEQFF; DNA: TGTGCCAGCAGTAACGACGCCAACAATGAGCAGTTCTTC
V: TRBV9; D: NA; J: TRBJ1-3; size: NA; CDR3: CASSVVGQAGNTIYF; DNA: TGTGCCAGCAGCGTAGTAGGCCAGGCGGGAAACACCATATATTTT
V: TRBV9; D: NA; J: TRBJ2-2; size: NA; CDR3: CASSVQGGTGELFF; DNA: TGTGCCAGCAGCGTCCAGGGGGGCACCGGGGAGCTGTTTTTT
V: TRBV7-8; D: TRBD2; J: TRBJ2-2; size: few; CDR3: CASSPSGGQNTGELFF; DNA: TGTGCCAGCAGCCCCAGCGGGGGTCAGAACACCGGGGAGCTGTTTTTT
V: TRBV7-2; D: NA; J: TRBJ1-2; size: NA; CDR3: CASSLVAVNYGYTF; DNA: TGTGCCAGCAGCTTAGTTGCAGTCAACTATGGCTACACCTTC
V: TRBV7-2; D: NA; J: TRBJ1-5; size: NA; CDR3: CASSFPGQPQHF; DNA: TGTGCCAGCAGCTTCCCGGGTCAGCCCCAGCATTTT
V: TRBV5-6; D: TRBD2; J: TRBJ2-5; size: NA; CDR3: CASSPTNLRGGYRETQYF; DNA: TGTGCCAGCAGTCCAACAAATCTTCGGGGGGGCTACCGGGAGACCCAGTACTTC
V: TRBV9; D: NA; J: TRBJ2-7; size: NA; CDR3: CASSLYSYEQYF; DNA: TGTGCCAGCAGCCTCTACAGCTACGAGCAGTACTTC
V: TRBV19; D: TRBD2; J: TRBJ2-1; size: NA; CDR3: CASSMRRDYYNEQFF; DNA: TGTGCCAGTAGTATGAGGCGGGACTACTACAATGAGCAGTTCTTC
V: TRBV11-2; D: TRBD1; J: TRBJ2-7; size: NA; CDR3: CASSRSGTGNYEQYF; DNA: TGTGCCAGCAGTCGTTCCGGGACAGGAAACTACGAGCAGTACTTC
V: TRBV4-3; D: NA; J: TRBJ1-1; size: NA; CDR3: CASSQAVVTEAFF; DNA: TGCGCCAGCAGCCAAGCAGTTGTCACTGAAGCTTTCTTT
V: TRBV19; D: TRBD1; J: TRBJ2-7; size: NA; CDR3: CASRSTGTNEQYF; DNA: TGTGCCAGTAGATCGACAGGGACCAACGAGCAGTACTTC
V: TRBV6-1; D: TRBD1; J: TRBJ1-2; size: NA; CDR3: CASRIGTDKYGYTF; DNA: TGTGCCAGCAGGATAGGGACAGATAAATATGGCTACACCTTC
V: TRBV6-5; D: NA; J: TRBJ2-2; size: NA; CDR3: CASSHGGELFF; DNA: TGTGCCAGCAGTCACGGTGGGGAGCTGTTTTTT
V: TRBV7-2; D: TRBD1; J: TRBJ2-7; size: NA; CDR3: CASRKPGTGIYEQYF; DNA: TGTGCCAGCAGAAAACCGGGGACAGGAATTTACGAGCAGTACTTC
V: TRBV4-1; D: NA; J: TRBJ1-4; size: NA; CDR3: CASSHISLFTTNEKLFF; DNA: TGCGCCAGCAGCCATATTTCTCTCTTTACAACTAATGAAAAACTGTTTTTT
V: TRBV4-3; D: NA; J: TRBJ2-7; size: few; CDR3: CASSPQFADEQYF; DNA: TGCGCCAGCAGCCCCCAGTTCGCGGACGAGCAGTACTTC
V: TRBV4-1; D: NA; J: TRBJ2-2; size: few; CDR3: CASSQDVWNTGELFF; DNA: TGCGCCAGCAGCCAAGATGTCTGGAACACCGGGGAGCTGTTTTTT
V: TRBV5-5; D: NA; J: TRBJ2-7; size: NA; CDR3: CASSFGAETSTEQYF; DNA: TGTGCCAGCAGCTTTGGAGCCGAAACTTCTACGGAGCAGTACTTC
V: TRBV19; D: TRBD2; J: TRBJ2-7; size: NA; CDR3: CASSMRGTSGTKLTYEQYF; DNA: TGTGCCAGTAGTATGAGAGGGACTAGCGGGACCAAGTTAACCTACGAGCAGTACTTC
V: TRBV21-1; D: NA; J: TRBJ2-7; size: NA; CDR3: CASSKAQGQKEPLSSYEQYF; DNA: TGTGCCAGCAGCAAAGCGCAAGGACAGAAGGAGCCTCTGTCCTCCTACGAGCAGTACTTC
V: TRBV6-6; D: TRBD1; J: TRBJ1-1; size: NA; CDR3: CASSTDRGIGTEAFF; DNA: TGTGCCAGCAGTACGGACAGGGGGATTGGCACTGAAGCTTTCTTT
V: TRBV6-5; D: NA; J: TRBJ2-7; size: NA; CDR3: CASSYNWGQGGEQYF; DNA: TGTGCCAGCAGTTACAACTGGGGCCAGGGCGGCGAGCAGTACTTC
V: TRBV13; D: TRBD1; J: TRBJ2-3; size: NA; CDR3: CASSSKQGADTQYF; DNA: TGTGCCAGCAGCTCTAAACAGGGGGCAGATACGCAGTATTTT
V: TRBV4-3; D: TRBD2; J: TRBJ2-5; size: NA; CDR3: CASSQGGLAGQETQYF; DNA: TGCGCCAGCAGCCAAGGCGGACTAGCGGGACAAGAGACCCAGTACTTC
V: TRBV29-1; D: NA; J: TRBJ1-1; size: NA; CDR3: CSVRSHRDTEAFF; DNA: TGCAGCGTCCGAAGCCACAGGGACACTGAAGCTTTCTTT
V: TRBV5-1; D: NA; J: TRBJ2-7; size: few; CDR3: CASSLTSSYEQYF; DNA: TGCGCCAGCAGCTTGACATCCTCCTACGAGCAGTACTTC
V: TRBV27; D: NA; J: TRBJ2-7; size: NA; CDR3: CASSGLGGKGYEQYF; DNA: TGTGCCAGCAGCGGTTTGGGCGGGAAAGGCTACGAGCAGTACTTC
V: TRBV2; D: NA; J: TRBJ1-2; size: few; CDR3: CASSEQGNYGYTF; DNA: TGTGCCAGCAGTGAACAGGGGAACTATGGCTACACCTTC
V: TRBV7-2; D: TRBD2; J: TRBJ2-2; size: few; CDR3: CASSLGAGGPGELFF; DNA: TGTGCCAGCAGCTTAGGAGCGGGAGGGCCCGGGGAGCTGTTTTTT
V: TRBV4-3; D: TRBD2; J: TRBJ2-1; size: once; CDR3: CASRQREGNYNEQFF; DNA: TGCGCCAGCAGGCAACGGGAGGGCAACTACAATGAGCAGTTCTTC
V: TRBV28; D: NA; J: TRBJ1-4; size: once; CDR3: CASSLTPGPNEKLFF; DNA: TGTGCCAGCAGTTTGACCCCAGGCCCGAATGAAAAACTGTTTTTT
V: TRBV18; D: TRBD2; J: TRBJ2-2; size: NA; CDR3: CASSREASGNTGELFF; DNA: TGTGCCAGCTCACGGGAAGCTAGCGGTAACACCGGGGAGCTGTTTTTT